The 12 T cell receptor beta chains in this list originate from one sample, sequenced in a study of spatial heterogeneity in lung cancer. Stated time point: sample taken at primary tumor resection. From tumor, nontumor lung or frozen PBMC, whole RNA was taken unsorted for sequencing. TCRdb called the 5' RACE reads again in MiXCR, with one record for every CDR3 protein. The sample records more than 20,000 distinct CDR3 sequences, roughly 4.5% being singletons. The specimen comprised PBMCs, sampled at surgery. The receptors stem from a male donor with early-stage non-small cell lung cancer.

This clonotype was picked up many times. The chain uses TRBV6-2 or TRBV6-3 and TRBJ2-5, with 7 positions matching TRBD2. The CDR3 is 12 amino acids. The germline V gene has CDR1 MNHEY and CDR2 SVGEGT. With 10 bases clipped from V and 4 bases from J, the junction kept 6 bases outside the gene matches. CDR3 loop: CATGAGRETQYF. DNA for the CDR3: TGTGCCACAGGAGCGGGGAGAGAGACCCAGTACTTC.

This clonotype was recorded many times. This chain joins TRBV5-1 and TRBJ1-1; D call uncertain. CDR1 and CDR2 (germline): SGHRS, YFSETQ. The CDR3 has 13 residues. Trimming cost V 5 bases and J 2 bases, with 10 bases left between them. As DNA, the CDR3 is TGCGCCAGCAGGAGGGCGCCCAACACTGAAGCTTTCTTT. Encoded protein: CASRRAPNTEAFF.

This clonotype appeared many times. This CDR3 reads CSVPQTVYNEQFF. The CDR3 DNA reads as TGCAGCGTCCCCCAGACAGTCTACAATGAGCAGTTCTTC. The chain joins TRBV29-1 to TRBJ2-1; a possible D gene is TRBD1 (5 bases). Per the germline V gene, CDR1 is SQVTM and CDR2 is ANQGSEA. V was clipped by 6 bases and J by 3 bases, with 12 bases between them. This CDR3 contains 13 residues.

This clonotype was detected ten times or more. The J gene is TRBJ1-1, the V gene TRBV7-9; D ambiguous. The germline V gene encodes CDR1 SEHNR and CDR2 FQNEAQ (reference sequence). This CDR3 has 11 residues. The germline V and J ends were trimmed by 5 bases and 4 bases, with 5 bases remaining between them. DNA for the CDR3: TGTGCCAGCAGCGTTGTCACTGAAGCTTTCTTT. Protein sequence: CASSVVTEAFF. The full variable domain, in which reference TRBV7-9 and TRBJ1-1 provide the parts outside the CDR3, is DTGVSQNPRHKITKRGQNVTFRCDPISEHNRLYWYRQTLGQGPEFLTYFQNEAQLEKSRLLSDRFSAERPKGSFSTLEIQRTEQGDSAMYLCASSVVTEAFFGQGTRLTVV.

In this sample, this clonotype turned up many times. This chain links TRBV7-2 with TRBJ2-2; 15 bases map to TRBD2. Per germline, CDR1 SGHTA and CDR2 FQGNSA. The CDR3 spans 18 residues. J was trimmed by 4 bases and V by 3 bases; bases with no gene match: 6. CDR3 in amino acids: CASSFWTSGGASTGELFF. The CDR3 nucleotides read TGTGCCAGCAGCTTCTGGACTAGCGGGGGGGCGAGCACCGGGGAGCTGTTTTTT.

This clonotype was found once. The CDR3 is CASSAGQGPYYEQYF. The CDR3 bases are TGCGCCAGCAGCGCTGGACAGGGCCCATACTACGAGCAGTACTTC. The chain has TRBV4-1 and TRBJ2-7; 8 nucleotides match TRBD1. This CDR3 comprises 15 residues. The V gene's germline CDR1 is MGHRA and CDR2 YSYEKL. Trimming took 5 bases from V and 3 from J; bases not matched to a gene: 9.

This clonotype was detected many times. Germline is not matched at one junction end, which may reflect a read error. The chain carries TRBV7-9 and TRBJ1-2, with D perhaps TRBD1 (5 bases). Germline V gives CDR1 SEHNR, CDR2 FQNEAQ (reference sequence). The CDR3 extends over 12 amino acids. CDR3 amino acids: CASTLPTGACSF. In DNA form, the CDR3 reads TGTGCCAGCACCCTGCCGACTGGGGCCTGCTCCTTC.

This clonotype was counted ten times or more. V and J are TRBV15 and TRBJ1-6, with TRBD1 matching over 9 bases. Germline CDR1 LNHNV, CDR2 YYDKDF (reference sequence). The V segment lost 5 bases and the J segment 10 bases; nucleotides outside the gene matches: 6. The CDR3 contains 14 residues. As DNA, the CDR3 is TGTGCCACCAGCTCAGGACAGGGGTACTCACCCCTCCACTTT. Translation: CATSSGQGYSPLHF.

This clonotype has ten or more counts. This sequence joins TRBV5-1 and TRBJ2-7, with 13 bases identical to TRBD2. Germline assignment: CDR1 SGHRS and CDR2 YFSETQ. This CDR3 comprises 18 residues. J lost 0 bases, V lost 4 bases, and 10 bases had no gene match. DNA of the CDR3: TGCGCCAGCAGCGTAACCGGGACTAGCGGGGATAGCTCCTACGAGCAGTACTTC. Translation gives CASSVTGTSGDSSYEQYF.

This clonotype was counted ten times or more. The rearrangement joins TRBV6-5 to TRBJ1-1; unclear D gene. V was pared by 4 bases and J by 3 bases, with 12 bases between. The length of the CDR3 is 14 residues. Germline V lookup: CDR1 MNHEY, CDR2 SVGAGI. CDR3 nucleotides: TGTGCCAGCAGTTCCCGCGGCGGATACACTGAAGCTTTCTTT. Translation gives CASSSRGGYTEAFF.

The table lists this clonotype with many counts. The chain couples TRBV19 to TRBJ1-5, with D possibly being TRBD1 (6 bases). The CDR3 extends over 13 amino acids. Trimming left V 3 bases short and J 5 bases short, with 8 bases between. The germline V gene has CDR1 LNHDA and CDR2 SQIVND (reference sequence). CDR3 sequence reads: CASSIRGDQPQHF. DNA of the CDR3: TGTGCCAGTAGTATCAGGGGAGATCAGCCCCAGCATTTT.

Ten or more counts support this clonotype. The gene calls are TRBV7-2 and TRBJ1-2; D remains unclear. Germline lookup yields CDR1 SGHTA and CDR2 FQGNSA. This CDR3 contains 12 residues. The V and J ends lost 5 bases and 4 bases respectively, with 8 bases between them. CDR3 residues: CASSPTSYGYTF. In nucleotides, the CDR3 is TGTGCCAGCAGCCCTACAAGCTATGGCTACACCTTC. The full variable domain, rest sourced from reference TRBV7-2 and TRBJ1-2, is GAGVSQSPSNKVTEKGKDVELRCDPISGHTALYWYRQSLGQGLEFLIYFQGNSAPDKSGLPSDRFSAERTGGSVSTLTIQRTQQEDSAVYLCASSPTSYGYTFGSGTRLTVV.